This T cell receptor beta chain is drawn from a study of T-cell reconstitution after alpha-beta-depleted transplantation in children. A word on this clonotype: What it recognizes is unknown.

Unique molecular identifiers were incorporated when the TCRbeta library was constructed. TCRdb re-derived calls from the PCR reads in MiXCR, one entry per CDR3 protein. The sample includes about 980,000 distinct CDR3 sequences, roughly 29% of them seen just once. Notes on the study in general: Several patients had high TCRbeta diversity at day 60; it came from surviving recipient T cells and thymic progenitors. Expanded clones from the graft, numbering several hundred, reportedly supplied alpha-beta T cells about two months after transplant. Once a year had passed after transplant, T-cell counts and diversity came mostly from newly produced T cells.

The germline V gene has CDR1 MGHDK and CDR2 SYGVNS. Germline trimming cut 5 bases from V and 4 bases from J; bases unmatched to any gene: 13. The CDR3 spans 16 residues. This clonotype was obtained from a boy less than two years old who had a stem cell transplant for SCID, so the T cells may come from the graft donor. The gene calls are TRBV25-1 and TRBJ1-2; 7 bases agree with TRBD1. The sequencing used PBMCs, mostly from graft donor cells, collected 360 days after TCRalphabeta/CD19-depleted stem cell transplant. The CDR3 DNA is TGTGCCAGCAGTCGGGCAGGGGGAGAGGTACTCTATGGCTACACCTTC. Protein: CASSRAGGEVLYGYTF.